The rows below give T cell receptor beta chains drawn from one sample of a study of human T cells and chemical hapten exposure. A single record per CDR3 protein comes from TCRdb applying MiXCR to the RACE reads. In the table there are roughly 120,000 distinct CDR3 sequences, roughly 10% of which are singletons. The source was whole blood, collected in connection with sensitization to the hapten diphenylcyclopropenone (DPC). The receptors were sampled from a woman in her thirties or forties with alopecia areata. Some clones in this sample may be carry-over from other donors' samples. Each CDR3 is given with its conserved first and last residue. D genes are given only for firm matches. Clone size is stated in some rows and not others, as once, few, many or a class when expanded.

D gene: -
clone size: many
V gene: TRBV6-2/TRBV6-3
J gene: TRBJ2-7
CDR3 DNA: TGTGCCAGCAGTTACAGATACACCTACTACGAGCAGTACTTC
CDR3 protein: CASSYRYTYYEQYF

D gene: -
clone size: -
V gene: TRBV9
J gene: TRBJ1-4
CDR3 DNA: TGTGCCAGCAGCGTTACAGGGTTCAGAGAAGAAAAACTGTTTTTT
CDR3 protein: CASSVTGFREEKLFF

D gene: TRBD2
clone size: -
V gene: TRBV6-1
J gene: TRBJ2-5
CDR3 DNA: TGTGCCAGCAGTGAAGCGCTTCCTGGAGGGCTAGCGGGGCCTCAAGAGACCCAGTACTTC
CDR3 protein: CASSEALPGGLAGPQETQYF

D gene: TRBD2
clone size: few
V gene: TRBV28
J gene: TRBJ2-7
CDR3 DNA: TGTGCCAGCAGCCCAACTAGCGGTGTAACCTACGAGCAGTACTTC
CDR3 protein: CASSPTSGVTYEQYF

D gene: TRBD1
clone size: few
V gene: TRBV4-1
J gene: TRBJ1-1
CDR3 DNA: TGCGCCAGCAGCCACTCTCCAGGGGGCGACACTGAAGCTTTCTTT
CDR3 protein: CASSHSPGGDTEAFF

D gene: -
clone size: many
V gene: TRBV3-2
J gene: TRBJ1-1
CDR3 DNA: TGTGCCAGCAGCCAAGATAAAAGGGGGGGGAACACTGAAGCTTTCTTT
CDR3 protein: CASSQDKRGGNTEAFF

D gene: -
clone size: -
V gene: TRBV6-5
J gene: TRBJ1-2
CDR3 DNA: TGTGCCAGCAGTTACGGGGGCAACCCCTTCTATGGCTACACCTTC
CDR3 protein: CASSYGGNPFYGYTF

D gene: TRBD2
clone size: few
V gene: TRBV7-2
J gene: TRBJ2-3
CDR3 DNA: TGTGCCAGCAGCATAACTAGCGGGGGGATCACAGATACGCAGTATTTT
CDR3 protein: CASSITSGGITDTQYF

D gene: -
clone size: few
V gene: TRBV7-6
J gene: TRBJ1-1
CDR3 DNA: TGTGCCAGCAGCCAACTCAGTATAAAGAACACTGAAGCTTTCTTT
CDR3 protein: CASSQLSIKNTEAFF

D gene: -
clone size: -
V gene: TRBV28
J gene: TRBJ2-3
CDR3 DNA: TGTGCCAGCAGTTTCCCCCCCTTATCAGATACGCAGTATTTT
CDR3 protein: CASSFPPLSDTQYF

D gene: TRBD2
clone size: few
V gene: TRBV5-4
J gene: TRBJ2-3
CDR3 DNA: TGTGCCAGCAGCCCCCCGGCGGGGGTCTGGGGTACGCAGTATTTT
CDR3 protein: CASSPPAGVWGTQYF

D gene: -
clone size: many
V gene: TRBV6-1
J gene: TRBJ1-1
CDR3 DNA: TGTGCCAGTCCACGGGACGGATACATGAACACTGAAGCTTTCTTT
CDR3 protein: CASPRDGYMNTEAFF

D gene: TRBD1
clone size: -
V gene: TRBV7-8
J gene: TRBJ2-3
CDR3 DNA: TGTGCCAGCAGCTTAGGACAGGGGATCCTAGATACGCAGTATTTT
CDR3 protein: CASSLGQGILDTQYF

D gene: -
clone size: -
V gene: TRBV7-2
J gene: TRBJ1-2
CDR3 DNA: TGTGCCAGCAGCCCCCAGGGCAGTAACTATGGCTACACCTTC
CDR3 protein: CASSPQGSNYGYTF

D gene: TRBD2
clone size: few
V gene: TRBV12-3/TRBV12-4
J gene: TRBJ2-5
CDR3 DNA: TGTGCCAGCAGGGGGACTAGCGGTCAAGAGACCCAGTACTTC
CDR3 protein: CASRGTSGQETQYF

D gene: -
clone size: -
V gene: TRBV19
J gene: TRBJ2-2
CDR3 DNA: TGTGCCAGTAAGGTCGCCACACTAAACACCGGGGAGCTGTTTTTT
CDR3 protein: CASKVATLNTGELFF